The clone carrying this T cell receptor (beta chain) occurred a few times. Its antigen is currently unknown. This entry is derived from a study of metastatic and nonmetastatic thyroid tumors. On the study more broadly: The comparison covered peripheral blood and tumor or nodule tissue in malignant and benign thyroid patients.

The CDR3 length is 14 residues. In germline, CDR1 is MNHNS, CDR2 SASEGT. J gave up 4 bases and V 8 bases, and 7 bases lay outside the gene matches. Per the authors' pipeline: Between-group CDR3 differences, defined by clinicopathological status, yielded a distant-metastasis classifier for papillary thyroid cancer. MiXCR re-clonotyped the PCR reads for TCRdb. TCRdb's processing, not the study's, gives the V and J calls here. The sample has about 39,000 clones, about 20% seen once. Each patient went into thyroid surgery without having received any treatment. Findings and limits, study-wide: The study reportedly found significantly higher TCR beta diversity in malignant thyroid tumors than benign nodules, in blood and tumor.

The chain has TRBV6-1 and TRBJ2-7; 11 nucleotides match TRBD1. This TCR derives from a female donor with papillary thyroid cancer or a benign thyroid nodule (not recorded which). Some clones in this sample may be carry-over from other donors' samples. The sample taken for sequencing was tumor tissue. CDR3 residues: CASFAGTGGYEQYF. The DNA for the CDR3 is TGTGCCAGCTTCGCCGGGACAGGGGGGTACGAGCAGTACTTC.